This TCR beta chain is drawn from a study of blood T cells in healthy people across ages. Sample donors were healthy Caucasian individuals that came from Russia, aged 6 to 90. A sample-barcoded 5' primer and a J-beta primer mix were used in a second PCR of roughly 7 to 12 cycles. A single record per CDR3 protein comes from TCRdb applying MiXCR to the 5' RACE reads. This table has 1.4 million to 1.5 million distinct CDR3 sequences, 42% appearing once. V lost 3 bases to trimming and J lost 7 bases; unmatched junction nucleotides: 8. The CDR3 runs to 13 residues. Germline V CDR1 and CDR2: DFQATT, SNEGSKA (reference sequence).

This TCR derives from a young woman in good health. The V and J genes are TRBV20-1 and TRBJ1-2; the match to TRBD1 covers 7 bases. The sample was blood. Written as DNA, the CDR3 is TGCAGTGCTAGTCACGAGGGGGCAAGTGGCTACACCTTC. It specifies CSASHEGASGYTF.